A selection of T cell receptor beta chains follows, all from one sample in a study of blood T cell repertoires in COVID-19. The table came from immunoSEQ multiplex PCR; TCRdb's copy has only in-frame clones and leaves some out. The repertoire includes 100,000 to 150,000 clones, roughly 83% of them detected once, and 35% to 40% sits in the top ten. Material for sequencing was peripheral blood. The receptor set was obtained from a man aged 40-55 years with active or convalescent COVID-19. Both conserved end residues are part of each CDR3. Each record gives: V gene, clone size, CDR3 length, D gene, J gene, CDR3 DNA, CDR3 protein. A D gene is named only where the DNA matches it firmly. Clone size is shown for a subset of rows, as once, few, many or a class of expanded clone.

v_gene: TRBV18; abundance: NA; len: 14; d_gene: NA; j_gene: TRBJ2-1; CDR3nt: TGTGCCAGCTCAACGGGGGGCTGGGACAATGAGCAGTTCTTC; CDR3aa: CASSTGGWDNEQFF
v_gene: TRBV5-1; abundance: NA; len: 13; d_gene: NA; j_gene: TRBJ2-7; CDR3nt: TGCGCCAGCAGCTTGGCAGGGGTGAACGAGCAGTACTTC; CDR3aa: CASSLAGVNEQYF
v_gene: TRBV4-3; abundance: NA; len: 14; d_gene: NA; j_gene: TRBJ1-1; CDR3nt: TGCGCCAGCAGCCAAGACAGGGGTTGGACTGAAGCTTTCTTT; CDR3aa: CASSQDRGWTEAFF
v_gene: TRBV4-3; abundance: NA; len: 13; d_gene: NA; j_gene: TRBJ2-1; CDR3nt: TGCGCCAGCAGCCAAGAATGGGCGGGGAAGCAGTTCTTC; CDR3aa: CASSQEWAGKQFF
v_gene: TRBV27; abundance: NA; len: 17; d_gene: NA; j_gene: TRBJ2-7; CDR3nt: TGTGCCAGCAGTTTGCGGACGGGAACGGGGTCCTTCTACGAGCAGTACTTC; CDR3aa: CASSLRTGTGSFYEQYF
v_gene: TRBV2; abundance: few; len: 11; d_gene: NA; j_gene: TRBJ1-2; CDR3nt: TGTGCCAGCTCGTACGGCTATGGCTACACCTTC; CDR3aa: CASSYGYGYTF
v_gene: TRBV2; abundance: many; len: 13; d_gene: TRBD1; j_gene: TRBJ1-1; CDR3nt: TGTGCCAGTTCCCGGGACAGTAACACTGAAGCTTTCTTT; CDR3aa: CASSRDSNTEAFF
v_gene: TRBV24-1; abundance: once; len: 17; d_gene: TRBD1; j_gene: TRBJ2-3; CDR3nt: TGTGCCACCAGTGATCCGGCAGGTACAGGGGGCGCAGATACGCAGTATTTT; CDR3aa: CATSDPAGTGGADTQYF
v_gene: TRBV9; abundance: NA; len: 13; d_gene: NA; j_gene: TRBJ1-3; CDR3nt: TGTGCCAGCAGCGACGACGACAGAAACACCATATATTTT; CDR3aa: CASSDDDRNTIYF
v_gene: TRBV19; abundance: NA; len: 13; d_gene: NA; j_gene: TRBJ2-2; CDR3nt: TGTGCCAGTAGTATTCCCCTTCCCGGGGAGCTGTTTTTT; CDR3aa: CASSIPLPGELFF
v_gene: TRBV3-1/TRBV3-2; abundance: NA; len: 16; d_gene: TRBD1; j_gene: TRBJ2-3; CDR3nt: TGTGCCAGCAGCCCGATGACAGGGGGCAGTTGGGATACGCAGTATTTT; CDR3aa: CASSPMTGGSWDTQYF
v_gene: TRBV6-5; abundance: NA; len: 14; d_gene: TRBD1; j_gene: TRBJ2-7; CDR3nt: TGTGCCAGCAAAGACAGGGGGCCCCAGGGGGGGCAGTACTTC; CDR3aa: CASKDRGPQGGQYF
v_gene: TRBV5-5; abundance: NA; len: 15; d_gene: TRBD1; j_gene: TRBJ1-1; CDR3nt: TGTGCCAGCAGCGCCCGACAGGGAATGAACACTGAAGCTTTCTTT; CDR3aa: CASSARQGMNTEAFF
v_gene: TRBV6-5; abundance: NA; len: 13; d_gene: TRBD1; j_gene: TRBJ2-4; CDR3nt: TGTGCCAGCAGAAATGACAGGGGTGACATTCAGTACTTC; CDR3aa: CASRNDRGDIQYF
v_gene: TRBV5-1; abundance: NA; len: 15; d_gene: TRBD1; j_gene: TRBJ1-1; CDR3nt: TGCGCCAGCAGCTCCCTGGGACAGAGGAACACTGAAGCTTTCTTT; CDR3aa: CASSSLGQRNTEAFF
v_gene: TRBV28; abundance: NA; len: 14; d_gene: TRBD1; j_gene: TRBJ1-4; CDR3nt: TGTGCCAGCAGTACTTCCGGGACAGGGGAAAAACTGTTTTTT; CDR3aa: CASSTSGTGEKLFF
v_gene: TRBV18; abundance: NA; len: 13; d_gene: NA; j_gene: TRBJ2-2; CDR3nt: TGTGCCAGCTCACTGGAGGGTGCCGGGGAGCTGTTTTTT; CDR3aa: CASSLEGAGELFF
v_gene: TRBV2; abundance: NA; len: 14; d_gene: TRBD1; j_gene: TRBJ1-2; CDR3nt: TGTGCCAGTCAACCGGGACAGCTAACCTATGGCTACACCTTC; CDR3aa: CASQPGQLTYGYTF
v_gene: TRBV7-2; abundance: NA; len: 13; d_gene: NA; j_gene: TRBJ1-1; CDR3nt: TGTGCCAGCAGCTTAGTGGCCCACACTGAAGCTTTCTTT; CDR3aa: CASSLVAHTEAFF
v_gene: TRBV5-4; abundance: NA; len: 15; d_gene: NA; j_gene: TRBJ2-3; CDR3nt: TGTGCCAGCAGCTCAGCGGGCCTTAGCACAGATACGCAGTATTTT; CDR3aa: CASSSAGLSTDTQYF
v_gene: TRBV24-1; abundance: NA; len: 15; d_gene: TRBD1; j_gene: TRBJ1-1; CDR3nt: TGTGCCACCAGTGATAGCGAGGGGGCTTACACTGAAGCTTTCTTT; CDR3aa: CATSDSEGAYTEAFF
v_gene: TRBV24-1; abundance: NA; len: 14; d_gene: TRBD1; j_gene: TRBJ1-6; CDR3nt: TGTGCCACCAGTGAGGGGACAGCAAATTCACCCCTCCACTTT; CDR3aa: CATSEGTANSPLHF
v_gene: TRBV24-1; abundance: NA; len: 18; d_gene: NA; j_gene: TRBJ2-3; CDR3nt: TGTGCCACCAGTGATATTAGCCGGGGGGCTCTAAGCACAGATACGCAGTATTTT; CDR3aa: CATSDISRGALSTDTQYF
v_gene: TRBV11-2; abundance: NA; len: 15; d_gene: TRBD1; j_gene: TRBJ2-5; CDR3nt: TGTGCCAGCAGCCGACCGACAGGGGATGTGGAGACCCAGTACTTC; CDR3aa: CASSRPTGDVETQYF
v_gene: TRBV5-4; abundance: NA; len: 15; d_gene: NA; j_gene: TRBJ2-5; CDR3nt: TGTGCCAGCAGCCCATCGGACAGCTGGCAAGAGACCCAGTACTTC; CDR3aa: CASSPSDSWQETQYF
v_gene: TRBV7-2; abundance: NA; len: 16; d_gene: TRBD1; j_gene: TRBJ1-1; CDR3nt: TGTGCCAGCAGCACGCGGCCCGGGACAGGGAACACTGAAGCTTTCTTT; CDR3aa: CASSTRPGTGNTEAFF
v_gene: TRBV12-3/TRBV12-4; abundance: few; len: 13; d_gene: NA; j_gene: TRBJ1-3; CDR3nt: TGTGCCAGCAGCCTCAAGCCTTCGGTCACCATATATTTT; CDR3aa: CASSLKPSVTIYF
v_gene: TRBV6-5; abundance: NA; len: 15; d_gene: NA; j_gene: TRBJ1-2; CDR3nt: TGTGCCAGCAGCCCACGACCGGGAAGTTCCTATGGCTACACCTTC; CDR3aa: CASSPRPGSSYGYTF